These 26 T cell receptor beta chains share one sample of origin, sequenced in a study of blood T cells in healthy people across ages. Combining a sample-barcoded 5' primer with a J-beta primer mix, a second PCR ran for 7 to 11 cycles. TCRdb independently ran MiXCR on the 5' RACE reads; one entry per CDR3 protein. The sample contains hundreds of thousands of distinct CDR3 sequences, about 30% of which appear only once. The source material was blood. Source of these receptors: a woman at least 80 years old in good health.

The table lists this clonotype with a few counts. The chain employs TRBV20-1 and TRBJ1-1, with D hard to call. Germline assignment: CDR1 DFQATT and CDR2 SNEGSKA (reference sequence). The CDR3 contains 15 residues. The V end lost 0 bases, the J end lost 5 bases, and 16 bases lay between the germline ends. The CDR3 DNA reads as TGCAGTGCTAGAGATCTTCGGCAGAGTCGGACTGAAGCTTTCTTT. This codes for CSARDLRQSRTEAFF.

Comments on this clonotype: This may come from a read error, since a much larger clone is one base off. The chain is built from TRBV9 and TRBJ1-2; possible D gene TRBD1, 6 bases. Trimming stripped 3 bases from V and 5 bases from J, with 11 bases between. This CDR3 has 13 amino acids. Per the germline V gene, CDR1 is SGDLS and CDR2 is YYNGEE. CDR3 sequence reads: CASSAAQGYGYTF. CDR3 DNA: TGTGCCAGCAGCGCAGCACAGGGATATGGCTACACCTTC.

Ten or more counts support this clonotype. The chain employs TRBV6-2 or TRBV6-3 and TRBJ2-1; D perhaps matches TRBD1 (6 bases). Germline V lookup: CDR1 MNHEY, CDR2 SVGEGT. The CDR3 is 13 residues long. V was pared by 6 bases and J by 5 bases, with 11 bases between. The chain's CDR3 is CASRSQGNNEQFF. DNA of the CDR3: TGTGCCAGCAGATCACAGGGAAACAATGAGCAGTTCTTC.

This clonotype has at least ten counts. This sequence joins TRBV4-2 and TRBJ2-4, with 10 bases aligning to TRBD2. V trimming: 4 bases; J trimming: 3 bases; junction bases outside the gene matches: 12. This CDR3 contains 18 residues. CDR1 is LGHNA and CDR2 is YNFKEQ in the germline V gene. Written as DNA, the CDR3 is TGTGCCAGCAGCCCTCGGGGTAGCGGGGGGACCGGCAAAAACATTCAGTACTTC. Translating gives CASSPRGSGGTGKNIQYF.

This clonotype was detected ten times or more. The chain joins TRBV20-1 to TRBJ2-1, with 10 bases matching TRBD2. V shed 6 bases, J shed 0 bases, and the junction held 5 bases outside the gene matches. Germline CDR1 is DFQATT and CDR2 is SNEGSKA (reference sequence). The CDR3 extends over 15 amino acids. DNA of the CDR3: TGCAGTGCCACTAGCGGGGTTAGCTCCTACAATGAGCAGTTCTTC. Translating it yields CSATSGVSSYNEQFF.

This clonotype was recorded many times. This chain links TRBV6-2 or TRBV6-3 with TRBJ2-7, with 7 nucleotides matching TRBD2. The ends lost 5 bases at V and 2 bases at J; junction bases unmatched: 3. CDR1 is MNHEY, CDR2 SVGEGT, per germline. CDR3 length: 13 residues. This chain's CDR3 is CASSLGGTYEQYF. The CDR3, as DNA: TGTGCCAGCAGTCTCGGGGGGACCTACGAGCAGTACTTC.

This clonotype was observed a few times. This chain connects TRBV3-1 to TRBJ1-5; the D is unclear. Deletions cut 0 bases from V and 6 bases from J, with 12 bases between. The CDR3 is made up of 15 amino acids. Looked up from germline, CDR1 is LGHDT and CDR2 is YNNKEL (reference sequence). The CDR3 bases are TGTGCCAGCAGCCAAGAAGGTAGAGCTTCTCAGCCCCAGCATTTT. Translating gives CASSQEGRASQPQHF.

Ten or more counts support this clonotype. This sequence joins TRBV3-1 and TRBJ2-1; 9 bases agree with TRBD1. The CDR3 runs 15 residues. The V and J ends lost 3 bases and 6 bases, in that order; junction bases with no gene match: 6. The V gene's germline CDR1 is LGHDT and CDR2 YNNKEL (reference sequence). The CDR3 DNA reads as TGTGCCAGCAGCCAGGGACAGGGAGCTCCCAATGAGCAGTTCTTC. Its protein is CASSQGQGAPNEQFF.

This clonotype was found many times. V gene TRBV5-1 combines with J gene TRBJ2-5; a weak D match, TRBD2 (5 bases). Trimming shortened V by 4 bases and J by 0 bases, and 19 bases separated the two germline ends. The CDR3 runs to 17 residues. Germline V gene lookup returns CDR1 SGHRS and CDR2 YFSETQ. The CDR3 is CASSPRTHPYNQETQYF. In nucleotides, the CDR3 is TGCGCCAGCAGCCCCCGGACTCACCCATATAACCAAGAGACCCAGTACTTC.

This clonotype was observed many times. This rearrangement joins TRBV27 to TRBJ1-5; D ambiguous. Deletions cut 5 bases from V and 2 bases from J, with 13 bases between. The CDR3 is 15 amino acids. Looked up from germline, CDR1 is MNHEY and CDR2 is SMNVEV (reference sequence). The CDR3 region is CASSPWGRGNQPQHF. CDR3 sequence (DNA): TGTGCCAGCAGTCCGTGGGGTAGGGGCAATCAGCCCCAGCATTTT.

This clonotype has a count of ten or more. The chain uses TRBV6-5 and TRBJ2-7; 9 bases align to TRBD1. The CDR3 covers 16 residues. Germline CDR1 is MNHEY and CDR2 is SVGAGI. The junction had 11 bases not matched to a gene; V was cut back by 8 bases and J by 0 bases. For the CDR3, the DNA is TGTGCCAGCTCGCTCTATCGGGACAGGGTCTCCTACGAGCAGTACTTC. It translates to CASSLYRDRVSYEQYF.

As for this clonotype: This clone may be a read error of a much larger clone one base away. The chain is built from TRBV20-1 and TRBJ1-2, with D tentatively TRBD1 (5 bases). The germline gives CDR1 DFQATT, CDR2 SNEGSKA (reference sequence). The CDR3 spans 12 residues. The CDR3, as DNA: TGCAGTGCCCTCGGTAGGGACTATGACTACACCTTC. It encodes CSALGRDYDYTF.

This clonotype was seen many times. The CDR3 sequence is CASSLPTGRMNTEAFF. The CDR3 DNA reads as TGTGCCAGCAGCTTGCCGACAGGGAGGATGAACACTGAAGCTTTCTTT. The rearrangement links TRBV5-6 to TRBJ1-1, with 7 positions matching TRBD1. Germline CDR1 is SGHDT and CDR2 is YYEEEE. V was pared by 1 base and J by 0 bases, with 6 bases of the junction left unmatched. The CDR3 runs 16 residues.

This clonotype showed up just once. The rearrangement uses TRBV6-5 and TRBJ1-1; no reliable D call. CDR1 is MNHEY, CDR2 SVGAGI, per germline. V was trimmed by 0 bases and J by 1 base, leaving 6 bases between them. The CDR3 contains 14 residues. The CDR3 DNA reads TGTGCCAGCAGTTACTCGGAACAGAACACTGAAGCTTTCTTT. Translated, it gives CASSYSEQNTEAFF.

About this clonotype itself: With a much larger clone just one base away, this may be a read error. The chain recombines TRBV7-2 with TRBJ2-5, with 8 positions matching TRBD2. Germline trimming cut 1 base from V and 11 bases from J; bases unmatched to any gene: 18. Germline V gene sequence: CDR1 SGHTA, CDR2 FQGNSA. This CDR3 comprises 17 residues. The CDR3 protein is CASSLVVLGLAGNEQYF. CDR3 nucleotides: TGTGCCAGCAGCTTAGTAGTCCTTGGGCTAGCGGGCAATGAGCAGTACTTC.

This clonotype was picked up many times. This chain joins TRBV7-2 and TRBJ1-2, with TRBD1 matching over 7 bases. CDR3 length: 16 residues. The J segment lost 0 bases and the V segment lost 5 bases, leaving 9 bases of the junction unmatched. CDR1 is SGHTA, CDR2 FQGNSA, per germline. CDR3 nucleotide sequence: TGTGCCAGCAGCCCCTGGACAGGCCTGGCTAACTATGGCTACACCTTC. This sequence encodes CASSPWTGLANYGYTF. Drawing the rest from reference TRBV7-2 and TRBJ1-2, the complete variable domain is GAGVSQSPSNKVTEKGKDVELRCDPISGHTALYWYRQSLGQGLEFLIYFQGNSAPDKSGLPSDRFSAERTGGSVSTLTIQRTQQEDSAVYLCASSPWTGLANYGYTFGSGTRLTVV.

This clonotype was observed a few times. Given a much more abundant clone one base away, this may be a read error. This sequence joins TRBV20-1 and TRBJ2-1, with a possible D match to TRBD2 (6 bases). Germline V gene sequence: CDR1 DFQATT, CDR2 SNEGSKA (reference sequence). This CDR3 region has 12 residues. CDR3 protein: CRSTGLSNEQFF. For the CDR3, the DNA is TGCAGGTCCACGGGACTCTCCAATGAGCAGTTCTTC.

In this sample, this clonotype turned up a few times. Just one base apart from a much larger clone, this may be a read error. The V call is TRBV30, the J call TRBJ2-7; D is tentatively TRBD1 or TRBD2 (5 bases each). This CDR3 spans 12 amino acids. CDR1 GTSNPN and CDR2 SVGIG come from the germline V gene (reference sequence). V was clipped by 0 bases and J by 7 bases, with 10 bases between them. This CDR3 reads CAWSVNGAEQYF. The CDR3 DNA reads as TGTGCCTGGAGTGTAAACGGGGCTGAGCAGTACTTC.

This clonotype was seen a handful of times. The chain recombines TRBV6-5 with TRBJ1-2; no clear D gene. Germline loops: CDR1 MNHEY, CDR2 SVGAGI. V lost 5 bases and J lost 6, with 16 bases in between. This CDR3 has 14 residues. The chain's CDR3 is CASSLRGWEHGYTF. The CDR3 bases are TGTGCCAGCAGTCTCCGGGGATGGGAACATGGCTACACCTTC.

This clonotype was seen repeatedly, ten times or more. The J gene is TRBJ2-7, the V gene TRBV5-6, with 8 bases matching TRBD2. Germline values: CDR1 SGHDT, CDR2 YYEEEE. The CDR3 is made up of 14 amino acids. V gave up 3 bases and J gave up 3 bases; unmatched junction bases: 5. The DNA for the CDR3 is TGTGCCAGCAGCTATGCGGGGGGTATCTACGAGCAGTACTTC. Residues: CASSYAGGIYEQYF. The variable domain in full, with the rest retrieved from reference TRBV5-6 and TRBJ2-7, is DAGVTQSPTHLIKTRGQQVTLRCSPKSGHDTVSWYQQALGQGPQFIFQYYEEEERQRGNFPDRFSGHQFPNYSSELNVNALLLGDSALYLCASSYAGGIYEQYFGPGTRLTVT.

This clonotype was seen at least ten times. The chain links TRBV3-1 to TRBJ1-2; D is possibly TRBD1 (6 bases). This CDR3 has 15 amino acids. Germline CDR1 is LGHDT and CDR2 is YNNKEL (reference sequence). V lost 6 bases and J 0 bases, leaving 14 bases between the germline ends. This chain's CDR3 is CASSRTEAPNYGYTF. CDR3 sequence (DNA): TGTGCCAGCAGTAGGACAGAGGCACCTAACTATGGCTACACCTTC.

This clonotype came up a few times. The chain is built from TRBV29-1 and TRBJ1-2; D call uncertain. Germline values: CDR1 SQVTM, CDR2 ANQGSEA. CDR3 length equals 12 residues. V lost 7 bases and J 4 bases, leaving 13 bases between the germline ends. The CDR3 sequence is CSGGEESYGYTF. CDR3 DNA sequence: TGCAGCGGGGGTGAGGAGAGCTATGGCTACACCTTC.

This clonotype was seen many times. The chain carries TRBV5-1 and TRBJ1-1; D perhaps matches TRBD1 (5 bases). V dropped 0 bases and J dropped 9 bases, with 9 bases sitting between them. The CDR3 length is 12 residues. Germline-derived CDR1 and CDR2 are SGHRS and YFSETQ. In DNA, the CDR3 is TGCGCCAGCAGCTTGGGCTCAGGGCAAGCTTTCTTT. Amino acid sequence: CASSLGSGQAFF.

This clonotype was observed many times. The genes are TRBV7-9 and TRBJ2-5; no clear D. The CDR3 spans 16 residues. Trimming cost V 0 bases and J 0 bases, with 11 bases left between them. Germline CDR1 SEHNR, CDR2 FQNEAQ (reference sequence). CDR3: CASSLALPPNQETQYF. The CDR3 DNA follows: TGTGCCAGCAGCTTAGCGCTGCCCCCCAACCAAGAGACCCAGTACTTC.

This clonotype has at least ten counts. The chain employs TRBV6-1 and TRBJ1-2, with no clear D. This CDR3 region has 13 residues. The V end was cut by 7 bases, the J end by 6 bases, with 15 bases between. Germline V lookup: CDR1 MNHNS, CDR2 SASEGT. As DNA, the CDR3 is TGTGCCAGCATGGGCACCCACTCACATGGCTACACCTTC. Residues: CASMGTHSHGYTF.

CDR3 protein: CTTGLAGGQETQYF. The CDR3 DNA reads as TGTACCACCGGACTAGCGGGGGGGCAAGAGACCCAGTACTTC. The V and J genes are TRBV7-6 and TRBJ2-5; TRBD2 agrees at 15 bases. CDR1 SGHVS and CDR2 FNYEAQ come from the germline V gene. The CDR3 is 14 amino acids.